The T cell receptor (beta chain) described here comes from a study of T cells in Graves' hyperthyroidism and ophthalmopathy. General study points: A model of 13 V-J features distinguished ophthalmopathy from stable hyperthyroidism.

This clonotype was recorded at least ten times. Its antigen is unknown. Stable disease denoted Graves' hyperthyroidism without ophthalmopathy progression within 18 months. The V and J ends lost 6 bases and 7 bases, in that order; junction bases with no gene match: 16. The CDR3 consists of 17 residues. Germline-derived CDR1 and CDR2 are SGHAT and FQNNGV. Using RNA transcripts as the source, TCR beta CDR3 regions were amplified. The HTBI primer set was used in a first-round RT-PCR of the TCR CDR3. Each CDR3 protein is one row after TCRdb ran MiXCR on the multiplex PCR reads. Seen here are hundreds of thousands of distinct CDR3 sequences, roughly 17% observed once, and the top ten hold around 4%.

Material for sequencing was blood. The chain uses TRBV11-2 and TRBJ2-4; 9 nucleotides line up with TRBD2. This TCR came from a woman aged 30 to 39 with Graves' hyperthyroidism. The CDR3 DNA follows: TGTGCCAGCAGGCTAGCGGGACGGGCCTCAGCAGGGAACATTCAGTACTTC. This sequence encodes CASRLAGRASAGNIQYF.